Described below is a single T cell receptor (beta chain) sequence and its context. These data are taken from a study of blood T cell repertoires in COVID-19. Assay used: immunoSEQ multiplex PCR; TCRdb lists only in-frame clones, some missing. The sample records hundreds of thousands of clones, about 86% being singletons. Germline assignment: CDR1 MNHEY and CDR2 SVGEGT. The CDR3 has 15 amino acids. V lost 6 bases and J lost 2, with 17 bases in between. This clonotype was sampled from a woman in her 70s with COVID-19, enrolled during active disease. The chain employs TRBV6-2 or TRBV6-3 and TRBJ2-7; D may be TRBD2 (5 bases). The specimen was peripheral blood. CDR3 region: CASSLSYPGTYEQYF. The CDR3 DNA follows: TGTGCCAGCAGCCTATCTTACCCGGGGACCTACGAGCAGTACTTC.